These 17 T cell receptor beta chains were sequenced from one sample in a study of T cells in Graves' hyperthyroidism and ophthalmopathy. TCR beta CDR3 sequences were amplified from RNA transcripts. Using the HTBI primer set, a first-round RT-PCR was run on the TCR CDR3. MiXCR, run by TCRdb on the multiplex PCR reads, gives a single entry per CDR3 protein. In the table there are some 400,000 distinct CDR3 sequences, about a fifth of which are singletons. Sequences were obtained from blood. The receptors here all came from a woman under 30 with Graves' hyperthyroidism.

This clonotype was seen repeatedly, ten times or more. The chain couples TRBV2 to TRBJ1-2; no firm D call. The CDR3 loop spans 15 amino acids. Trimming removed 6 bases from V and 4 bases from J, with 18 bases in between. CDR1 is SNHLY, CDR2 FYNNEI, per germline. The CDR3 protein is CASRVGSGVGYGYTF. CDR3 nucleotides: TGTGCCAGCAGGGTCGGTTCCGGGGTGGGCTATGGCTACACCTTC.

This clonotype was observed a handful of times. DNA for the CDR3: TGTGCCTGGAGCCCTCGGACTGAAGCTTTCTTT. This codes for CAWSPRTEAFF. This chain connects TRBV30 to TRBJ1-1; the D is unclear. The CDR3 extends over 11 amino acids. Germline CDR1 is GTSNPN and CDR2 is SVGIG (reference sequence). V was cut by 3 bases and J by 5 bases, with 7 bases left in between. The variable domain in full, completed from reference TRBV30 and TRBJ1-1, reads SQTIHQWPATLVQPVGSPLSLECTVEGTSNPNLYWYRQAAGRGLQLLFYSVGIGQISSEVPQNLSASRPQDRQFILSSKKLLLSDSGFYLCAWSPRTEAFFGQGTRLTVV.

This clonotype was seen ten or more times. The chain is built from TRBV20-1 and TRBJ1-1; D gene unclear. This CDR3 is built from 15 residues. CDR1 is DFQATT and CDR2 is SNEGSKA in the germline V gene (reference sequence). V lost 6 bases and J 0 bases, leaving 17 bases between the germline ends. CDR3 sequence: CSARRAMTLNTEAFF. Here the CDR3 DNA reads TGCAGTGCCAGACGGGCTATGACACTGAACACTGAAGCTTTCTTT.

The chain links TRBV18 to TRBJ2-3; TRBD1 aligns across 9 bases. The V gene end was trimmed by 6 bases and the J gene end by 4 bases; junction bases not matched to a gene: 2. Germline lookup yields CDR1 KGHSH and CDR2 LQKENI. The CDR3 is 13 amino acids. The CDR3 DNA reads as TGTGCCAGCTCTCGGGACAGGGCAGATACGCAGTATTTT. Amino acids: CASSRDRADTQYF.

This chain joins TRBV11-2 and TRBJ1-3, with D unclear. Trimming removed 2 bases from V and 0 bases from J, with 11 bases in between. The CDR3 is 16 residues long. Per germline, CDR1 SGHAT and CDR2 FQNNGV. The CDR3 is CASSLMGGVSGNTIYF. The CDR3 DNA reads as TGTGCCAGCAGCTTAATGGGCGGCGTCTCTGGAAACACCATATATTTT.

This chain's CDR3 is CASSPGHSYEQYF. The CDR3 DNA reads as TGCGCCAGCAGTCCGGGACATTCCTACGAGCAGTACTTC. The chain carries TRBV5-1 and TRBJ2-7; D possibly corresponds to TRBD1 (6 bases). The V end was cut by 5 bases, the J end by 1 base, with 10 bases between. Germline CDR1 reads SGHRS; CDR2 reads YFSETQ. This CDR3 contains 13 residues.

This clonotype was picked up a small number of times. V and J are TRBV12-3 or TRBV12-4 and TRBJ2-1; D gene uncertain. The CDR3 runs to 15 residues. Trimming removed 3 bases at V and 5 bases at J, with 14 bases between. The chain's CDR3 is CASSFSASPNNEQFF. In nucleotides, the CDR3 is TGTGCCAGCAGTTTTAGTGCGAGTCCTAACAATGAGCAGTTCTTC.

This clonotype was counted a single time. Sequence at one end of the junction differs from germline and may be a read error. The chain's CDR3 is CASGVSQPQHF. CDR3 DNA sequence: TGTGCCAGCGGGGTGTCGCAGCCTCAGCATTTT. The J gene is TRBJ1-5, the V gene TRBV27; D ambiguous. Germline V gene sequence: CDR1 MNHEY, CDR2 SMNVEV (reference sequence). This CDR3 has 11 residues.

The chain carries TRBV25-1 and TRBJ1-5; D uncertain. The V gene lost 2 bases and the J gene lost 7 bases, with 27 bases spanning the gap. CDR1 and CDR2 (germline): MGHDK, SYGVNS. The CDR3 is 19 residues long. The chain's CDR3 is CASSELGSSQCQKGQPQHF. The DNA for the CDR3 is TGTGCCAGCAGTGAACTCGGCAGTTCGCAGTGCCAGAAAGGGCAGCCCCAGCATTTT.

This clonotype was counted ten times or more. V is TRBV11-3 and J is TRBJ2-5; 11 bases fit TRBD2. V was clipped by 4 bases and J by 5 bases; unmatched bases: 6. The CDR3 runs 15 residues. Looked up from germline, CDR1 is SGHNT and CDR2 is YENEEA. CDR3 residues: CASSSGTSGGETQYF. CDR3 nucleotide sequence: TGTGCCAGCAGCTCCGGGACTAGCGGTGGGGAGACCCAGTACTTC.

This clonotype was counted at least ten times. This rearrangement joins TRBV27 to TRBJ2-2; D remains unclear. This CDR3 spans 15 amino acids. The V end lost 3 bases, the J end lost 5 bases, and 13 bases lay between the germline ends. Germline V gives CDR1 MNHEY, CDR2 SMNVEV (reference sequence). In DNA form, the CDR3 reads TGTGCCAGCAGTTTTGTAGGGTGGCGAACCGGGGAGCTGTTTTTT. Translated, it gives CASSFVGWRTGELFF.

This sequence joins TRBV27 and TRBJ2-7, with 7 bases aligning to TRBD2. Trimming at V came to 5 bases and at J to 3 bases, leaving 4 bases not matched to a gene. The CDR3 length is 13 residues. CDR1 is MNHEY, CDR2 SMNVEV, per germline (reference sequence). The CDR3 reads CASSPGLNYEQYF. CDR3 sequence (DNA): TGTGCCAGCAGTCCGGGACTAAACTACGAGCAGTACTTC.

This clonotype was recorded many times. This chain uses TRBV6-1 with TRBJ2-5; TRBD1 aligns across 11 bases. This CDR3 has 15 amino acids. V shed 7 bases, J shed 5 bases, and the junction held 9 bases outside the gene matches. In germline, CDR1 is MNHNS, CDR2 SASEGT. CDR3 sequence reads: CASIHGQGAFETQYF. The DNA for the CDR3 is TGTGCCAGCATCCACGGACAGGGGGCTTTCGAGACCCAGTACTTC.

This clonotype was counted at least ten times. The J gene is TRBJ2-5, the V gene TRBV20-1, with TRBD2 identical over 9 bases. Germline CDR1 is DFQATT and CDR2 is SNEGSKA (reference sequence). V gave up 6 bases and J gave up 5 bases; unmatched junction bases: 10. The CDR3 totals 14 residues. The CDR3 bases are TGCAGTGCCCCCCCGGGACTAGCACGCGAGACCCAGTACTTC. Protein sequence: CSAPPGLARETQYF.

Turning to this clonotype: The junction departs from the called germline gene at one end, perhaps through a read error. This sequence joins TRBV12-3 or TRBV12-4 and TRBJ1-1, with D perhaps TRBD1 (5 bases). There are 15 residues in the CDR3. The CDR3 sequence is CASSFFGGTNAEAFF. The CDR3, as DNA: TGTGCCAGCAGTTTTTTCGGGGGGACGAACGCTGAAGCTTTCTTT.

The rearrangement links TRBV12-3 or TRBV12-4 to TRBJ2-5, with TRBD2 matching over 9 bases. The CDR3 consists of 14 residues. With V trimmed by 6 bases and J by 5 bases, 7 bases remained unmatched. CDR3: CASRAGGSSETQYF. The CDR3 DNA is TGTGCCAGCAGGGCGGGAGGGTCGTCGGAGACCCAGTACTTC.

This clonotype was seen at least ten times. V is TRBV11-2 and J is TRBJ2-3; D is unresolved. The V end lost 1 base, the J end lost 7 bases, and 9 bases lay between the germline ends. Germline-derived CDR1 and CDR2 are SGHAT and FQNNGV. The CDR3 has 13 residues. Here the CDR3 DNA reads TGTGCCAGCAGCTTAGTTATGACACATACGCAGTATTTT. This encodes CASSLVMTHTQYF. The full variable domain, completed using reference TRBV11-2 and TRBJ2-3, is EAGVAQSPRYKIIEKRQSVAFWCNPISGHATLYWYQQILGQGPKLLIQFQNNGVVDDSQLPKDRFSAERLKGVDSTLKIQPAKLEDSAVYLCASSLVMTHTQYFGPGTRLTVL.